This T cell receptor (beta chain) was captured by sequencing in a study of blood T cell repertoires in COVID-19. Germline values: CDR1 SGHTA, CDR2 FQGNSA. This CDR3 has 17 residues. The V and J ends lost 2 bases and 3 bases, in that order; junction bases with no gene match: 7. Some clones are missing from TCRdb's copy, which holds only in-frame ones; the method was immunoSEQ multiplex PCR. The table has roughly 190,000 clones, less than 90% seen once. The source of this sequence is a woman aged 60 to 75 with COVID-19, enrolled during active disease. The sample comprised peripheral blood. The genes are TRBV7-2 and TRBJ2-6; 7 bases map to TRBD1. The DNA for the CDR3 is TGTGCCAGCAGCTTATCACAGGGGAGTAATGGGGCCAACGTCCTGACTTTC. Protein sequence: CASSLSQGSNGANVLTF.